The clone carrying this T cell receptor (beta chain) showed up many times. Its antigen is unknown. Trimming shortened V by 5 bases and J by 8 bases, and 21 bases separated the two germline ends. CDR1 LNHDA and CDR2 SQIVND come from the germline V gene (reference sequence). There are 15 residues in the CDR3. Stated time point: persistent/refractory GD, antithyroid drugs over 5 years with positive TRAb. TCR sequences were obtained from RNA taken from PBMCs. The sample originates from a study of regulatory T cells in long-lasting Graves disease. Study results and limitations: New patients shared fewer public clonotypes (about 970) than persistent patients did (about 3,000).

With iRepertoire HTBI primers and Arm-PCR of CDR3 regions, TCR beta libraries were built. TCRdb reprocessed the multiplex PCR reads with MiXCR, giving one entry per CDR3 protein. The sample yields almost 350,000 distinct CDR3 sequences, 15% to 20% seen once. The starting material was peripheral blood mononuclear cells (PBMCs), obtained when the disease was refractory, from a patient treated with antithyroid drugs. J is TRBJ1-2 and V is TRBV19, with D possibly being TRBD1 (5 bases). The receptor was isolated from a female donor with Graves disease. The CDR3 sequence is CASSSPGGPWLGYTF. The CDR3 DNA follows: TGTGCCAGTAGTTCGCCTGGGGGACCCTGGTTAGGCTACACCTTC.